The 14 T cell receptor beta chains below come from one sample, sequenced in a study of cytomegalovirus exposure and HLA in healthy donors. The PCR had 60 Vbeta and 13 Jbeta primers. Only in-frame clones appear in the TCRdb table, and some are missing; sequencing was by immunoSEQ multiplex PCR. The sample holds about 67,000 clones, about 65% seen once. The specimen was PBMCs. The receptors originated from a woman aged 25 to 39 in good health and CMV-seronegative.

This chain uses TRBV7-3 with TRBJ2-2, with a possible D match to TRBD1 (5 bases). Germline values: CDR1 SGHTA, CDR2 FQGTGA. This CDR3 contains 15 residues. Trimming removed 5 bases from V and 0 bases from J, with 10 bases in between. The DNA for the CDR3 is TGTGCCAGCAGCCTCCAGGGTTCGAACACCGGGGAGCTGTTTTTT. Encoded protein: CASSLQGSNTGELFF. Supplemented by reference TRBV7-3 and TRBJ2-2, the full variable domain reads GAGVSQTPSNKVTEKGKYVELRCDPISGHTALYWYRQSLGQGPEFLIYFQGTGAADDSGLPNDRFFAVRPEGSVSTLKIQRTERGDSAVYLCASSLQGSNTGELFFGEGSRLTVL.

This chain links TRBV19 with TRBJ1-2; 7 bases line up with TRBD1. Losses at the gene ends were 8 bases for V and 4 bases for J; bases not matched to a gene: 4. The length of the CDR3 is 12 residues. Germline CDR1 is LNHDA and CDR2 is SQIVND (reference sequence). This CDR3 reads CASSGQVYGYTF. The CDR3 bases are TGTGCCAGTTCCGGACAGGTCTATGGCTACACCTTC.

The chain is built from TRBV29-1 and TRBJ2-1, with TRBD1 matching 10 bases. The length of the CDR3 is 14 residues. V lost 5 bases and J lost 5; bases outside the gene matches: 6. The germline V gene has CDR1 SQVTM and CDR2 ANQGSEA. The CDR3 DNA follows: TGCAGCGTTTCCGACAGGGGGCCTCACAATGAGCAGTTCTTC. Translated: CSVSDRGPHNEQFF.

This clone was seen a single time. This chain joins TRBV28 and TRBJ1-2; perhaps TRBD1 as D (5 bases). The CDR3 length is 15 residues. The V end was cut by 2 bases, the J end by 2 bases, with 12 bases between. CDR1 is MDHEN, CDR2 SYDVKM, per germline. The CDR3 DNA sequence: TGTGCCAGCAGTTTAATATTGGGGGGAAACTATGGCTACACCTTC. Amino acids: CASSLILGGNYGYTF.

V gene TRBV9 combines with J gene TRBJ2-3; D is perhaps TRBD1 (5 bases). V lost 5 bases, J lost 2 bases, and 12 bases lay in between. The germline V gene has CDR1 SGDLS and CDR2 YYNGEE. The CDR3 is made up of 14 amino acids. CDR3 DNA: TGTGCCAGCAGAGGGGCACAGCCCACAGATACGCAGTATTTT. Translating it yields CASRGAQPTDTQYF.

The chain recombines TRBV28 with TRBJ2-7; a possible D gene is TRBD1 (6 bases). Trimming pared 6 bases from V and 12 bases from J, leaving 18 bases between. This CDR3 has 12 amino acids. The V gene's germline CDR1 is MDHEN and CDR2 SYDVKM. The CDR3 region is CASSQVGGRGYF. CDR3 sequence (DNA): TGTGCCAGCAGCCAAGTTGGGGGCCGGGGGTACTTC.

The CDR3 loop is CASSPIRGQHNYGYTF. CDR3 nucleotides: TGTGCCAGCTCACCTATCAGGGGGCAGCACAACTATGGCTACACCTTC. The V gene is TRBV18, the J gene TRBJ1-2; TRBD1 matches at 8 bases. The J segment lost 2 bases and the V segment lost 3 bases, leaving 8 bases of the junction unmatched. CDR1 and CDR2 (germline): KGHSH, LQKENI. This CDR3 has 16 amino acids.

V usage is TRBV6-5 and J usage is TRBJ1-5; the match to TRBD1 covers 7 bases. The CDR3 has 14 residues. In germline, CDR1 is MNHEY, CDR2 SVGAGI. V was clipped by 3 bases and J by 4 bases; unmatched bases: 3. The CDR3, as DNA: TGTGCCAGCAGTTATACGACAGGGAATCAGCCCCAGCATTTT. It specifies CASSYTTGNQPQHF.

This clone has only one observation. A read error may produce the germline difference seen at one junction end. V usage is TRBV20-1 and J usage is TRBJ2-3, with D possibly TRBD2 on 5 matching bases. The germline gives CDR1 DFQATT, CDR2 SNEGSKA (reference sequence). This CDR3 region has 11 residues. CDR3 loop: CSTRTVPTQYF. In nucleotides, the CDR3 is TGCAGTACTAGAACGGTTCCTACGCAGTATTTT.

The J gene is TRBJ1-2, the V gene TRBV6-1; a weak D match, TRBD1 (6 bases). The CDR3 contains 13 residues. V was cut by 6 bases and J by 5 bases, with 13 bases left in between. Looked up from germline, CDR1 is MNHNS and CDR2 is SASEGT. The CDR3 region is CASSLTGGYGYTF. In DNA, the CDR3 is TGTGCCAGCAGCCTGACAGGAGGTTATGGCTACACCTTC.

The chain is built from TRBV6-5 and TRBJ1-2, with TRBD1 matching over 11 bases. This CDR3 is built from 15 residues. Germline V lookup: CDR1 MNHEY, CDR2 SVGAGI. V was pared by 0 bases and J by 4 bases, with 1 base of the junction left unmatched. The CDR3 DNA is TGTGCCAGCAGTTACTCGGGGACAGGGGGCTATGGCTACACCTTC. It translates to CASSYSGTGGYGYTF.

The chain has TRBV27 and TRBJ1-1, with D perhaps matching TRBD1 (5 bases). The germline V gene encodes CDR1 MNHEY and CDR2 SMNVEV (reference sequence). This CDR3 region has 17 residues. V was clipped by 6 bases and J by 0 bases, with 20 bases between them. CDR3 DNA: TGTGCCAGCAGCGCAAAAAAACAGGTTAGCATGAACACTGAAGCTTTCTTT. Encoded protein: CASSAKKQVSMNTEAFF.

The rearrangement links TRBV19 to TRBJ2-2; D unclear. The CDR3 has 13 amino acids. V dropped 5 bases and J dropped 3 bases, with 7 bases sitting between them. Germline CDR1 reads LNHDA; CDR2 reads SQIVND (reference sequence). CDR3 loop: CASSPPYTGELFF. The CDR3 DNA is TGTGCCAGTAGTCCTCCTTACACCGGGGAGCTGTTTTTT. Full variable domain (remainder filled in from reference TRBV19 and TRBJ2-2): DGGITQSPKYLFRKEGQNVTLSCEQNLNHDAMYWYRQDPGQGLRLIYYSQIVNDFQKGDIAEGYSVSREKKESFPLTVTSAQKNPTAFYLCASSPPYTGELFFGEGSRLTVL.

The CDR3, as DNA: TGTGCCTGGAATCAGGGTCGGACTGAAGCTTTCTTT. It specifies CAWNQGRTEAFF. The chain joins TRBV30 to TRBJ1-1; a possible D gene is TRBD1 (5 bases). The CDR3 is 12 residues long. The V end lost 4 bases, the J end lost 5 bases, and 11 bases lay between the germline ends. CDR1 and CDR2 from the germline V gene are GTSNPN and SVGIG (reference sequence).